The sequence of this TCR beta chain was determined in a study of T-cell reconstitution after alpha-beta-depleted transplantation in children. General study findings and limits: In some patients, recipient T cells and intrathymic progenitors surviving conditioning explained high day-60 diversity. Diversity and T-cell counts at one year after transplant derived mostly from new T cells. Several hundred expanded graft clones reportedly gave rise to the alpha-beta T cells present about two months after transplant.

This clonotype showed up many times. Its antigen is as yet unknown. TCRbeta library preparation incorporated unique molecular identifiers. Each CDR3 protein is one row after TCRdb ran MiXCR on the PCR reads. The table records approximately 240,000 distinct CDR3 sequences, roughly a tenth of them present only once. Trimming pared 4 bases from V and 6 bases from J, leaving 5 bases between. The CDR3 contains 11 residues. Germline values: CDR1 SGHTA, CDR2 FQGNSA. The receptor was derived from a child less than two years old with acute myeloid leukemia, due to receive a stem cell transplant. The sequencing used PBMCs, collected before TCRalphabeta/CD19-depleted stem cell transplant. This chain connects TRBV7-2 to TRBJ2-3; no firm D call. The CDR3 nucleotides read TGTGCCAGCAGCTATAGCGATACGCAGTATTTT. Protein: CASSYSDTQYF.